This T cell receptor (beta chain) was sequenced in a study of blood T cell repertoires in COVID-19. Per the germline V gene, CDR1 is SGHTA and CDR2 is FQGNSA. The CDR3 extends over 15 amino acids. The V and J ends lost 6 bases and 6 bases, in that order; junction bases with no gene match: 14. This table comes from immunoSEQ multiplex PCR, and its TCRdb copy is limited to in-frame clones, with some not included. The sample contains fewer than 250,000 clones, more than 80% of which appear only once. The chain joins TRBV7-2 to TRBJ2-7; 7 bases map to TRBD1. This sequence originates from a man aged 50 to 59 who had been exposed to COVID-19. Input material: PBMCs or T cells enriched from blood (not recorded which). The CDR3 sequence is CASSDPTGEKTEQYF. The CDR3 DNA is TGTGCCAGCAGTGATCCTACAGGGGAAAAGACCGAGCAGTACTTC.